This TCR beta chain was retrieved from a study of cytomegalovirus exposure and HLA in healthy donors. Study-wide background: Previous work identified roughly 120 million unique TCR beta sequences from around 170 million T cells. When 300 to 500 donors were genotyped, 80% to 90% of them were found to fall in the Caucasian-associated ancestry cluster. Study conclusions and caveats: Among CMV-associated TCR beta chains, most appeared HLA-restricted in a later analysis.

13 Jbeta primers and 60 Vbeta primers were used for the PCR. The assay was immunoSEQ multiplex PCR, and TCRdb's table has in-frame clones only and misses some. The repertoire holds 95,000 or so clones, with 80% to 85% as singletons. The V end was cut by 4 bases, the J end by 2 bases, with 9 bases between. The CDR3 totals 14 residues. Germline V gene sequence: CDR1 MGHRA, CDR2 YSYEKL. About this clone itself: Its antigen is as yet unknown.

This chain uses TRBV4-1 with TRBJ1-3, with a possible D match to TRBD1 (5 bases). This clonotype was sampled from a woman in her 70s in good health and CMV-seropositive. Sequencing input: PBMCs. The CDR3 DNA reads as TGCGCCAGCAGCCCAACAGGTCCTGGAAACACCATATATTTT. It is translated as CASSPTGPGNTIYF.